This TCR beta chain was sequenced in a study of T cells in Graves' hyperthyroidism and ophthalmopathy. In the study overall: Blood was drawn when the patient was first diagnosed and still untreated. Points from the study as a whole: Ophthalmopathy prediction by the model preceded onset by a median about 6.8 months. From stable hyperthyroidism, ophthalmopathy was set apart by a 13 V-J model.

Note on this clonotype: What it binds is not known.

The V end lost 5 bases, the J end lost 2 bases, and 13 bases lay between the germline ends. CDR3 length equals 14 residues. CDR1 and CDR2 from the germline V gene are DFQATT and SNEGSKA (reference sequence). It was RNA transcripts that yielded the amplified TCR beta CDR3 regions. The HTBI primer set was used in a first-round RT-PCR of the TCR CDR3. TCRdb re-derived calls from the multiplex PCR reads in MiXCR, one entry per CDR3 protein. The sample yields 250,000 to 300,000 distinct CDR3 sequences, more than 15% seen once. The PBMCs were sourced from fresh peripheral blood (around 9.9 ml). The TCR sequence derives from a woman aged 55-69 years with Graves' ophthalmopathy. Sequenced input: blood. The chain links TRBV20-1 to TRBJ1-3; D may be TRBD1 (5 bases). The CDR3 region is CSADPGPPGNTIYF. DNA for the CDR3: TGCAGTGCTGATCCGGGACCCCCTGGAAACACCATATATTTT.